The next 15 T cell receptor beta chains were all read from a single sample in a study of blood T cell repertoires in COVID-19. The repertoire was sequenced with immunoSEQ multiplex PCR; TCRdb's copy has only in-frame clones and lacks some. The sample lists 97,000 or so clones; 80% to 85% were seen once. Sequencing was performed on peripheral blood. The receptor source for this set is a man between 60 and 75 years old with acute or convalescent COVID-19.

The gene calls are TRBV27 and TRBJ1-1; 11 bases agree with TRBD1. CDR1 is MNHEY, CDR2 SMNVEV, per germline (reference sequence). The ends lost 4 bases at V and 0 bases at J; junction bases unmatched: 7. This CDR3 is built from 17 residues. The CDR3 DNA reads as TGTGCCAGCAGTTATAGGACAGGGGGCCTGGTGAACACTGAAGCTTTCTTT. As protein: CASSYRTGGLVNTEAFF.

CDR3 bases: TGTGCCTGGAGTGCGTACAGCTTGATGAACACTGAAGCTTTCTTT. Its translation: CAWSAYSLMNTEAFF. This rearrangement joins TRBV30 to TRBJ1-1; D remains ambiguous. CDR1 and CDR2 (germline): GTSNPN, SVGIG (reference sequence). This CDR3 has 15 amino acids. Between the trimmed V and J ends, which lost 1 base and 0 bases, there was a span of 12 bases.

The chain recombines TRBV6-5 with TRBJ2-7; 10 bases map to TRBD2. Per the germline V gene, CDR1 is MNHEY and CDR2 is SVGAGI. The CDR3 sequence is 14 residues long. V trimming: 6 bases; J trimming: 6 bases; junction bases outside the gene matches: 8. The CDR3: CASSGTSELAEQYF. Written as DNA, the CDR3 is TGTGCCAGCAGCGGGACTAGCGAATTGGCCGAGCAGTACTTC.

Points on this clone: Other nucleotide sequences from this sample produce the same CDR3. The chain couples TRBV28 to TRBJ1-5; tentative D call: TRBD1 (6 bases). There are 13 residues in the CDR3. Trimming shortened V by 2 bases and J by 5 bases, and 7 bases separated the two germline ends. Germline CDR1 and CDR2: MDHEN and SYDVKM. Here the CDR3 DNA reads TGTGCCAGCAGTTTAGGGACATATCAGCCCCAGCATTTT. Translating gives CASSLGTYQPQHF. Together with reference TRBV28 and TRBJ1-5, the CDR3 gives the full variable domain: DVKVTQSSRYLVKRTGEKVFLECVQDMDHENMFWYRQDPGLGLRLIYFSYDVKMKEKGDIPEGYSVSREKKERFSLILESASTNQTSMYLCASSLGTYQPQHFGDGTRLSIL.

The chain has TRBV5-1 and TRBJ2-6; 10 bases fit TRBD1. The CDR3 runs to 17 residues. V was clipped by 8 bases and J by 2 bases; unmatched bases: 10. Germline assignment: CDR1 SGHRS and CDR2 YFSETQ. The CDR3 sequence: CASRQGASITGANVLTF. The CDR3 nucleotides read TGCGCCAGTAGACAGGGGGCGAGTATAACTGGGGCCAACGTCCTGACTTTC.

CDR3 DNA: TGTGCCAGCAGTTTGGGGGCGAACACTGAAGCTTTCTTT. Translation: CASSLGANTEAFF. The V and J genes are TRBV12-3 or TRBV12-4 and TRBJ1-1; D may be TRBD1 (6 bases). The germline V and J ends were trimmed by 3 bases and 1 base, with 6 bases remaining between them. The CDR3 is 13 residues long.

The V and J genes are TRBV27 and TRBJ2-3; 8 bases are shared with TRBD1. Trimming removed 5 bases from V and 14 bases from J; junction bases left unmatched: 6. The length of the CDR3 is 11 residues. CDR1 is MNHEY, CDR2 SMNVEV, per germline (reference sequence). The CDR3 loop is CASSVQGGWYF. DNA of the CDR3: TGTGCCAGCAGTGTACAGGGGGGTTGGTATTTT.

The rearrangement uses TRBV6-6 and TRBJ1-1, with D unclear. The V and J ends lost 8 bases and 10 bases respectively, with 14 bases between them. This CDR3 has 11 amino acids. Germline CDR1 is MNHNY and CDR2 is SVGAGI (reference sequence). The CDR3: CASPGISGAFF. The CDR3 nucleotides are TGTGCCAGCCCCGGGATCTCTGGAGCTTTCTTT.

CDR3 residues: CASSLGAVSTYEQYF. The DNA of the CDR3 is TGTGCCAGCAGCTTAGGGGCAGTGTCAACCTACGAGCAGTACTTC. J is TRBJ2-7 and V is TRBV11-2; no reliable D call. Germline V gene sequence: CDR1 SGHAT, CDR2 FQNNGV. The CDR3 length is 15 residues. V was pared by 1 base and J by 2 bases, with 12 bases between. Based on the CDR3 plus reference TRBV11-2 and TRBJ2-7, the full variable domain is EAGVAQSPRYKIIEKRQSVAFWCNPISGHATLYWYQQILGQGPKLLIQFQNNGVVDDSQLPKDRFSAERLKGVDSTLKIQPAKLEDSAVYLCASSLGAVSTYEQYFGPGTRLTVT.

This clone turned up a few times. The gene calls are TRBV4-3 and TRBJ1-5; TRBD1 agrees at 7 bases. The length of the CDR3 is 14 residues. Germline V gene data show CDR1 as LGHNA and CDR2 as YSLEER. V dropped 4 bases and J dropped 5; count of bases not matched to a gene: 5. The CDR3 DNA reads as TGCGCCAGCAGCCTCGACAGGGAAGATCAGCCCCAGCATTTT. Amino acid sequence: CASSLDREDQPQHF.

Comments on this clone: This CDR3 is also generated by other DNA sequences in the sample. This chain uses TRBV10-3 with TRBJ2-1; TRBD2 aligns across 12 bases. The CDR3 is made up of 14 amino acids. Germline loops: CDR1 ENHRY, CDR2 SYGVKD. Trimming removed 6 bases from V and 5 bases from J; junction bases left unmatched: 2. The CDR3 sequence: CAIRRLAGDNEQFF. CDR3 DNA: TGTGCCATCAGAAGACTAGCGGGAGACAATGAGCAGTTCTTC.

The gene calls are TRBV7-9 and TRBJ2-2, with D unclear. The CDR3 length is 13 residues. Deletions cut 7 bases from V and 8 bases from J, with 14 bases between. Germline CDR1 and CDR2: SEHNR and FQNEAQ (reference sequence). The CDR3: CASIALRVGELFF. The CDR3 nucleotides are TGTGCCAGCATCGCCCTTCGGGTTGGGGAGCTGTTTTTT.

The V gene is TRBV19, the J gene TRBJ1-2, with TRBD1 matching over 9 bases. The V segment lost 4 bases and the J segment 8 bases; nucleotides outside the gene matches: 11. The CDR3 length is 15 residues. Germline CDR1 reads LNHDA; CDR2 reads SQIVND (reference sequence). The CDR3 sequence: CASSREGGQGYGYTF. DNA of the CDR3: TGTGCCAGTAGTAGGGAAGGGGGACAGGGTTACGGCTACACCTTC.

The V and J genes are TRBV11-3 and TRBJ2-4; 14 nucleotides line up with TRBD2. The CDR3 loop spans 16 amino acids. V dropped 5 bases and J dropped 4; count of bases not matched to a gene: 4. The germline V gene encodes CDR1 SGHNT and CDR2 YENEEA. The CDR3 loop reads CASSHRTSGGKNIQYF. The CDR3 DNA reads TGTGCCAGCAGCCATCGGACTAGCGGGGGGAAAAACATTCAGTACTTC.

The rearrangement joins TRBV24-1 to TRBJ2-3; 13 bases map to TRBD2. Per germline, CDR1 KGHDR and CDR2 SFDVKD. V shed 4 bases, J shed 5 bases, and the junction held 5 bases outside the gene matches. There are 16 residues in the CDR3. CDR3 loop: CATSDPGLAGVDTQYF. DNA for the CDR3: TGTGCCACCAGTGACCCAGGACTAGCGGGAGTAGATACGCAGTATTTT.